A single sample gave rise to the 27 T cell receptor beta chains below, sequenced in a study of cytomegalovirus exposure and HLA in healthy donors. 60 Vbeta and 13 Jbeta primers were used in PCR. TCRdb keeps only in-frame clones here, not all; method: immunoSEQ multiplex PCR. The sample lists over 80,000 clones, approximately 72% occurring once. The sample comprised PBMCs. These receptors came from a female donor in good health and CMV-seropositive.

The chain combines TRBV5-4 with TRBJ2-5, with 10 bases lining up with TRBD1. The germline gives CDR1 SGHNT, CDR2 YYREEE (reference sequence). The CDR3 runs 16 residues. J gave up 5 bases and V 4 bases, and 11 bases lay outside the gene matches. In nucleotides, the CDR3 is TGTGCCAGCAGCCAAAAGACGACAGGGGGCTGGGAGACCCAGTACTTC. Residues: CASSQKTTGGWETQYF.

The CDR3 loop is CASSQNRGGDREKLFF. As DNA, the CDR3 is TGCGCCAGCAGCCAAAATCGGGGGGGAGATCGCGAAAAACTGTTTTTT. The chain recombines TRBV4-3 with TRBJ1-4; a weak D match, TRBD1 (5 bases). CDR3 size: 16 residues. Germline assignment: CDR1 LGHNA and CDR2 YSLEER. V was cut by 2 bases and J by 8 bases, with 18 bases left in between.

The chain joins TRBV28 to TRBJ2-3; 10 nucleotides agree with TRBD2. Germline V gene sequence: CDR1 MDHEN, CDR2 SYDVKM. V was clipped by 4 bases and J by 0 bases; unmatched bases: 13. This CDR3 is 19 amino acids long. CDR3 in amino acids: CASSSTPILAGASTDTQYF. The CDR3 bases are TGTGCCAGCAGTTCCACCCCCATCCTAGCGGGGGCAAGCACAGATACGCAGTATTTT.

The V gene is TRBV5-1, the J gene TRBJ2-7; 10 positions match TRBD2. Germline lookup yields CDR1 SGHRS and CDR2 YFSETQ. The trim removed 4 bases at V and 3 bases at J, leaving 7 bases unmatched. CDR3 length: 15 residues. CDR3 sequence (DNA): TGCGCCAGCAGCCTCTTCCCTAGCGGGAGCTACGAGCAGTACTTC. Amino acid sequence: CASSLFPSGSYEQYF.

V and J are TRBV9 and TRBJ2-7, with 7 bases identical to TRBD2. The CDR3 contains 15 residues. J gave up 4 bases and V 0 bases, and 7 bases lay outside the gene matches. Germline V CDR1 and CDR2: SGDLS, YYNGEE. CDR3 residues: CASSVAAASGYEQYF. In DNA form, the CDR3 reads TGTGCCAGCAGCGTAGCGGCGGCTAGCGGTTACGAGCAGTACTTC.

The chain is built from TRBV7-2 and TRBJ2-7; D not certain. Germline V gene lookup returns CDR1 SGHTA and CDR2 FQGNSA. This CDR3 contains 13 residues. V was pared by 0 bases and J by 2 bases, with 5 bases between. CDR3 sequence reads: CASSLAQTYEQYF. The DNA for the CDR3 is TGTGCCAGCAGCTTAGCACAGACCTACGAGCAGTACTTC.

V gene TRBV30 combines with J gene TRBJ2-5; 7 positions agree with TRBD2. The V gene's germline CDR1 is GTSNPN and CDR2 SVGIG (reference sequence). This CDR3 region has 14 residues. The V gene end was trimmed by 0 bases and the J gene end by 3 bases; junction bases not matched to a gene: 4. The CDR3, as DNA: TGTGCCTGGAGTGTACGAGCGGGGAAAGAGACCCAGTACTTC. Translating it yields CAWSVRAGKETQYF.

The chain couples TRBV2 to TRBJ1-6, with D maybe TRBD1 (5 bases). Germline CDR1 and CDR2: SNHLY and FYNNEI. This CDR3 contains 15 residues. The V end was cut by 3 bases, the J end by 9 bases, with 15 bases between. The CDR3 DNA is TGTGCCAGCAGTGATCTGGGGCAGCAATTTTCACCCCTCCACTTT. It encodes CASSDLGQQFSPLHF.

The V and J genes are TRBV7-9 and TRBJ2-3; the D gene is possibly TRBD1 (6 bases). V was pared by 1 base and J by 0 bases, with 8 bases between. The CDR3 spans 15 residues. Germline V lookup: CDR1 SEHNR, CDR2 FQNEAQ (reference sequence). The CDR3, as DNA: TGTGCCAGCAGCTTAGGGGGGCCTAGCACAGATACGCAGTATTTT. Residues: CASSLGGPSTDTQYF.

This chain joins TRBV2 and TRBJ1-5; TRBD1 matches at 8 bases. From germline, CDR1 is SNHLY and CDR2 FYNNEI. The CDR3 sequence is 16 residues long. V shed 2 bases and J 2 bases; nucleotides not matched to a gene: 5. The CDR3 reads CASSERTGLGNQPQHF. CDR3 nucleotides: TGTGCCAGCAGTGAAAGGACAGGGTTGGGCAATCAGCCCCAGCATTTT.

The chain recombines TRBV25-1 with TRBJ2-1; TRBD2 agrees at 7 bases. Germline CDR1 MGHDK, CDR2 SYGVNS. This CDR3 contains 14 residues. V gave up 11 bases and J gave up 5 bases; unmatched junction bases: 12. CDR3 residues: CAPSDPGGHNEQFF. CDR3 in DNA: TGTGCCCCGTCGGACCCGGGAGGTCACAATGAGCAGTTCTTC.

This clone turned up a few times. The genes are TRBV7-2 and TRBJ2-1; 8 bases match TRBD1. The CDR3 extends over 17 amino acids. Germline CDR1 SGHTA, CDR2 FQGNSA. The trim removed 5 bases at V and 7 bases at J, leaving 16 bases unmatched. The CDR3 sequence: CASSRRTGPEQWNEQFF. The CDR3 nucleotides are TGTGCCAGCAGCAGAAGGACAGGGCCTGAACAGTGGAATGAGCAGTTCTTC. Supplemented by reference TRBV7-2 and TRBJ2-1, the full variable domain reads GAGVSQSPSNKVTEKGKDVELRCDPISGHTALYWYRQSLGQGLEFLIYFQGNSAPDKSGLPSDRFSAERTGGSVSTLTIQRTQQEDSAVYLCASSRRTGPEQWNEQFFGPGTRLTVL.

This clone was counted only a few times. The chain is built from TRBV4-3 and TRBJ1-1; 10 positions agree with TRBD1. The CDR3 consists of 17 residues. V trimming: 3 bases; J trimming: 0 bases; junction bases outside the gene matches: 7. Germline V lookup: CDR1 LGHNA, CDR2 YSLEER. The chain's CDR3 is CASSQETGGRVNTEAFF. In nucleotides, the CDR3 is TGCGCCAGCAGCCAGGAGACAGGGGGCAGGGTGAACACTGAAGCTTTCTTT.

The chain couples TRBV18 to TRBJ1-2, with 9 bases that match TRBD1. The CDR3 consists of 15 residues. Germline values: CDR1 KGHSH, CDR2 LQKENI. V gave up 3 bases and J gave up 7 bases; unmatched junction bases: 9. The CDR3 DNA reads TGTGCCAGCTCACCGGGGTTGGACAGGGGAAGTGGCTACACCTTC. Its translation is CASSPGLDRGSGYTF.

The chain uses TRBV29-1 and TRBJ2-3, with 7 bases matching TRBD1. V dropped 4 bases and J dropped 0; count of bases not matched to a gene: 7. Germline V lookup: CDR1 SQVTM, CDR2 ANQGSEA. This CDR3 is built from 15 residues. CDR3 sequence reads: CSVGTGYSSTDTQYF. CDR3 DNA sequence: TGCAGCGTTGGGACAGGCTATTCTAGCACAGATACGCAGTATTTT.

This clone was seen a few times. The rearrangement uses TRBV10-3 and TRBJ1-3, with D possibly being TRBD1 (5 bases). Germline CDR1 is ENHRY and CDR2 is SYGVKD. The CDR3 spans 14 residues. V lost 0 bases, J lost 6 bases, and 9 bases lay in between. Written as DNA, the CDR3 is TGTGCCATCAGTGAGTCCGAGACAGTAAACACCATATATTTT. It is translated as CAISESETVNTIYF.

This clone was picked up a small number of times. Germline is not matched at one junction end, which may reflect a read error. The rearrangement joins TRBV5-1 to TRBJ1-1; 7 nucleotides line up with TRBD1. Germline-derived CDR1 and CDR2 are SGHRS and YFSETQ. The CDR3 consists of 12 residues. CDR3 in amino acids: CASSGPDRRGIF. The CDR3, as DNA: TGCGCCAGCAGCGGTCCGGACAGGAGAGGGATCTTT.

The rearrangement uses TRBV7-3 and TRBJ2-7; TRBD1 agrees at 7 bases. Germline CDR1 SGHTA, CDR2 FQGTGA. Losses at the gene ends were 5 bases for V and 7 bases for J; bases not matched to a gene: 14. The CDR3 is made up of 15 amino acids. The chain's CDR3 is CASSHKTGRLQEQYF. The CDR3 DNA is TGTGCCAGCAGCCATAAGACAGGGCGCCTACAGGAGCAGTACTTC.

This rearrangement joins TRBV4-1 to TRBJ1-4; D perhaps matches TRBD1 (6 bases). CDR1 is MGHRA, CDR2 YSYEKL, per germline. V was shortened by 2 bases and J by 11 bases, with 18 bases between the two germline ends. CDR3 size: 15 residues. DNA of the CDR3: TGCGCCAGCAGCCAAATGATAGGGACACCTTATAAACTGTTTTTT. Its protein product is CASSQMIGTPYKLFF.

The V call is TRBV7-9, the J call TRBJ2-1; no definite D call. CDR1 is SEHNR, CDR2 FQNEAQ, per germline (reference sequence). V lost 8 bases and J 0 bases, leaving 8 bases between the germline ends. The CDR3 contains 13 residues. The CDR3, as DNA: TGTGCCAGCTCCCTAAGCTCCTACAATGAGCAGTTCTTC. Amino acids: CASSLSSYNEQFF.

For the CDR3, the DNA is TGCGCCAGCAGCCAAGAGGTAGGACTATCCACCGGGGAGCTGTTTTTT. This gives the protein CASSQEVGLSTGELFF. The genes are TRBV4-1 and TRBJ2-2, with D perhaps matching TRBD2 (6 bases). There are 16 residues in the CDR3. CDR1 and CDR2 from the germline V gene are MGHRA and YSYEKL. The ends were cut back, 0 bases at V and 4 bases at J, with 12 bases in the middle.

This chain joins TRBV18 and TRBJ1-5, with 8 bases identical to TRBD1. Germline CDR1 KGHSH, CDR2 LQKENI. V was pared by 6 bases and J by 4 bases, with 5 bases of the junction left unmatched. The CDR3 length is 14 residues. CDR3 in amino acids: CASSDRVWNQPQHF. The CDR3, as DNA: TGTGCCAGCTCGGACAGGGTTTGGAATCAGCCCCAGCATTTT.

The chain carries TRBV28 and TRBJ1-3; 7 bases are a match to TRBD1. CDR3 size: 16 residues. V shed 4 bases and J 8 bases; nucleotides not matched to a gene: 14. Per germline, CDR1 MDHEN and CDR2 SYDVKM. CDR3 nucleotide sequence: TGTGCCAGCAGTTCGCTATCACCCGGGACAGTCCACACCATATATTTT. This translates into CASSSLSPGTVHTIYF.

V and J are TRBV7-6 and TRBJ2-2; no clear D. The CDR3 is 14 residues long. Germline values: CDR1 SGHVS, CDR2 FNYEAQ. Between the trimmed V and J ends, which lost 3 bases and 5 bases, there was a span of 10 bases. CDR3 residues: CASSLETGTGELFF. Written as DNA, the CDR3 is TGTGCCAGCAGCTTGGAGACTGGTACCGGGGAGCTGTTTTTT.

The gene calls are TRBV18 and TRBJ1-1, with 8 positions matching TRBD1. Germline V gives CDR1 KGHSH, CDR2 LQKENI. The CDR3 is 15 amino acids. The ends lost 3 bases at V and 0 bases at J; junction bases unmatched: 3. Here the CDR3 reads CASSPSDRVNTEAFF. The CDR3 DNA reads as TGTGCCAGCTCACCTTCGGACAGGGTGAACACTGAAGCTTTCTTT. The full variable domain, its missing parts supplied by reference TRBV18 and TRBJ1-1, is NAGVMQNPRHLVRRRGQEARLRCSPMKGHSHVYWYRQLPEEGLKFMVYLQKENIIDESGMPKERFSAEFPKEGPSILRIQQVVRGDSAAYFCASSPSDRVNTEAFFGQGTRLTVV.

The J gene is TRBJ1-4, the V gene TRBV5-1; tentative D call: TRBD1 (6 bases). Germline V CDR1 and CDR2: SGHRS, YFSETQ. Deletions cut 0 bases from V and 8 bases from J, with 8 bases between. The CDR3 has 13 residues. This CDR3 is CASSLDRAEKLFF. In DNA form, the CDR3 reads TGCGCCAGCAGCTTGGACAGGGCCGAAAAACTGTTTTTT.

V gene TRBV28 combines with J gene TRBJ1-2; tentative D call: TRBD1 (6 bases). Germline V gene lookup returns CDR1 MDHEN and CDR2 SYDVKM. This CDR3 comprises 14 residues. Trimming pared 2 bases from V and 4 bases from J, leaving 11 bases between. CDR3 DNA sequence: TGTGCCAGCAGTTTAAACAGGGAGGGCTATGGCTACACCTTC. Its translation: CASSLNREGYGYTF.